A selection of T cell receptor beta chains follows, all from one sample in a study of T cells in narcolepsy. Generated by immunoSEQ multiplex PCR, the TCRdb table keeps only in-frame clones and is missing some. The profile shows 15,000 to 20,000 clones, under 90% of them singletons. Sequences were obtained from memory (CD45RA-) CD4+ T cells from blood. The receptors derive from a human donor in good health. Each CDR3 is given with its conserved first and last residue. D genes are given only for firm matches. Some rows mark clone size as missing; the rest say once, few, many or name a class of expanded clone.

v_call	d_call	clone_size	j_call	cdr3_nt	cdr3_aa
TRBV10-1	TRBD2	.	TRBJ2-7	TGCGCCAGCAGTCCTAGCGGGGGGTTTATTGGGCAGTACTTC	CASSPSGGFIGQYF
TRBV10-3	.	once	TRBJ2-1	TGTGCCATCACTTTAAACAATGAGCAGTTCTTC	CAITLNNEQFF
TRBV30	TRBD1	once	TRBJ2-7	TGTGCCTGGAGCCGGACAGGGGGCCTCGAGCAGTACTTC	CAWSRTGGLEQYF
TRBV9	.	.	TRBJ1-2	TGTGCCAGCAGCGTAGGAGCTCATGGATCGGGCTATGGCTACACCTTC	CASSVGAHGSGYGYTF
TRBV19	.	.	TRBJ2-3	TGTGCCAGTAGTATAGGTCGGGGACGCACAGATACGCAGTATTTT	CASSIGRGRTDTQYF
TRBV18	.	.	TRBJ2-7	TGTGCCAGCTCACCACAAGGACTAATCTACGAGCAGTACTTC	CASSPQGLIYEQYF
TRBV18	.	.	TRBJ1-2	TGTGCCAGCTCAACTGGGATCGTTGGTTTAGATGGCTACACCTTC	CASSTGIVGLDGYTF
TRBV21-1	.	.	TRBJ2-7	TGTGCCAGCAGGCCGACAGGTTCCTACGAGCAGTACTTC	CASRPTGSYEQYF
TRBV23-1	.	.	TRBJ1-1	TGCGCCAGCAGTCAAGGACAGAACACTGAAGCTTTCTTT	CASSQGQNTEAFF
TRBV19	TRBD1	.	TRBJ1-2	TGTGCCAGTAGGGGACAGGGGAGCCGTGGCTACACCTTC	CASRGQGSRGYTF
TRBV10-3	TRBD1	.	TRBJ1-1	TGTGCCATCAGTAGGGGACAGGCTGGGACTGAAGCTTTCTTT	CAISRGQAGTEAFF
TRBV5-4	.	once	TRBJ1-3	TGTGCCAGCAGCTTATTAGGGCACAACTCTGGAAACACCATATATTTT	CASSLLGHNSGNTIYF
TRBV6-8	.	.	TRBJ1-1	TGTGCCAGCAGTTACTCCTATTGGGATAGGAGGAACACTGAAGCTTTCTTT	CASSYSYWDRRNTEAFF
TRBV18	.	once	TRBJ1-4	TGTGCCAGCTCACCACCGTCGGCAGAAGCTAATGAAAAACTGTTTTTT	CASSPPSAEANEKLFF
TRBV6-1	TRBD1	.	TRBJ1-3	TGTGCCAGCAGTGACCGAGGACAGGGCCCTTCTGGAAACACCATATATTTT	CASSDRGQGPSGNTIYF
TRBV7-2	TRBD2	.	TRBJ2-5	TGTGCCAGCAGCACCTGGCGGTCCGCGGGGGGGGAGACCCAGTACTTC	CASSTWRSAGGETQYF